The 27 T cell receptor beta chains below were found in one sample sequenced in a study of cytomegalovirus exposure and HLA in healthy donors. The PCR had 60 Vbeta and 13 Jbeta primers. Using immunoSEQ multiplex PCR, the repertoire was profiled, and TCRdb retains in-frame clones only, with some absent. The sample yields 130,000 or so clones, of which the top ten take up under 2%. Sequencing was done on a sample of PBMCs. The receptors stem from a man in his late teens or twenties in good health and CMV-seronegative.

The rearrangement joins TRBV9 to TRBJ1-2; 11 bases line up with TRBD1. V shed 4 bases, J shed 4 bases, and the junction held 9 bases outside the gene matches. The CDR3 totals 16 residues. Looked up from germline, CDR1 is SGDLS and CDR2 is YYNGEE. The CDR3 here is CASSITRDRGIYGYTF. In nucleotides, the CDR3 is TGTGCCAGCAGCATAACCCGGGACAGGGGGATCTATGGCTACACCTTC.

V gene TRBV11-2 combines with J gene TRBJ1-2; D might be TRBD1 (5 bases). Trimming stripped 5 bases from V and 4 bases from J, with 17 bases between. Germline CDR1 reads SGHAT; CDR2 reads FQNNGV. The CDR3 runs to 15 residues. CDR3 protein: CASSMGPQASYGYTF. Here the CDR3 DNA reads TGTGCCAGCAGCATGGGGCCCCAGGCTAGCTATGGCTACACCTTC.

The CDR3 bases are TGTGCCAGCAGCGCTACTACTAGCGGGAGGGCCGAGCAGTTCTTC. Protein product: CASSATTSGRAEQFF. This rearrangement joins TRBV2 to TRBJ2-1; the match to TRBD2 covers 13 bases. The CDR3 has 15 amino acids. V lost 6 bases, J lost 10 bases, and 9 bases stayed unmatched. The germline gives CDR1 SNHLY, CDR2 FYNNEI.

Regarding this clone: Other DNA variants within this sample encode the same CDR3. The rearrangement joins TRBV19 to TRBJ1-5; D is perhaps TRBD1 (5 bases). CDR1 and CDR2 from the germline V gene are LNHDA and SQIVND (reference sequence). The CDR3 has 13 residues. V lost 6 bases, J lost 2 bases, and 8 bases lay in between. In DNA form, the CDR3 reads TGTGCCAGTAGGGGGCAGGGCAATCAGCCCCAGCATTTT. Translating gives CASRGQGNQPQHF.

The chain combines TRBV4-1 with TRBJ2-7; 9 bases line up with TRBD2. The CDR3 consists of 16 residues. CDR1 and CDR2 from the germline V gene are MGHRA and YSYEKL. With 1 base clipped from V and 4 bases from J, the junction kept 8 bases outside the gene matches. The CDR3 coding sequence is TGCGCCAGCAGCCAAGTCCCCTCGAGCGGGAGGTACGAGCAGTACTTC. This gives the protein CASSQVPSSGRYEQYF.

This rearrangement joins TRBV27 to TRBJ2-7; 10 bases are a match to TRBD1. J gave up 3 bases and V 5 bases, and 4 bases lay outside the gene matches. The CDR3 spans 14 residues. Germline values: CDR1 MNHEY, CDR2 SMNVEV (reference sequence). CDR3 protein: CASSPGTGDYEQYF. As DNA, the CDR3 is TGTGCCAGCAGTCCCGGGACAGGGGACTACGAGCAGTACTTC.

This chain uses TRBV28 with TRBJ1-1; D unclear. CDR3 length equals 12 residues. V was shortened by 4 bases and J by 3 bases, with 6 bases between the two germline ends. Germline CDR1 and CDR2: MDHEN and SYDVKM. CDR3 in DNA: TGTGCCAGCAGTTATAGTGACACTGAAGCTTTCTTT. Its protein product is CASSYSDTEAFF.

V and J are TRBV27 and TRBJ2-1, with 10 bases lining up with TRBD2. V lost 3 bases and J lost 2; bases outside the gene matches: 1. Germline CDR1 and CDR2: MNHEY and SMNVEV (reference sequence). The CDR3 is made up of 15 amino acids. CDR3 sequence: CASSFLAGAYNEQFF. Written as DNA, the CDR3 is TGTGCCAGCAGTTTTCTAGCGGGGGCCTACAATGAGCAGTTCTTC.

In DNA form, the CDR3 reads TGTGCCAGCAAATCCTCGACAGAATATCAGCCCCAGCATTTT. Its protein product is CASKSSTEYQPQHF. This sequence joins TRBV28 and TRBJ1-5, with D perhaps TRBD1 (5 bases). The V end was cut by 7 bases, the J end by 5 bases, with 15 bases between. Germline CDR1 is MDHEN and CDR2 is SYDVKM. This CDR3 has 14 amino acids.

The V call is TRBV7-2, the J call TRBJ2-2, with TRBD1 matching 8 bases. V lost 5 bases and J lost 6; bases outside the gene matches: 8. Germline-derived CDR1 and CDR2 are SGHTA and FQGNSA. CDR3 size: 15 residues. The CDR3 reads CASSPSGQVAGELFF. The CDR3 coding sequence is TGTGCCAGCAGCCCCTCGGGACAGGTTGCCGGGGAGCTGTTTTTT. The variable domain in full, with the rest retrieved from reference TRBV7-2 and TRBJ2-2, is GAGVSQSPSNKVTEKGKDVELRCDPISGHTALYWYRQSLGQGLEFLIYFQGNSAPDKSGLPSDRFSAERTGGSVSTLTIQRTQQEDSAVYLCASSPSGQVAGELFFGEGSRLTVL.

The CDR3 sequence: CATSTGQGVETQYF. As DNA, the CDR3 is TGTGCCACCAGCACGGGACAGGGAGTAGAGACCCAGTACTTC. The genes are TRBV15 and TRBJ2-5; TRBD1 matches 9 bases. The V and J ends lost 4 bases and 4 bases, in that order; junction bases with no gene match: 4. The CDR3 extends over 14 amino acids. Germline values: CDR1 LNHNV, CDR2 YYDKDF (reference sequence).

The chain carries TRBV7-2 and TRBJ2-7; 9 bases match TRBD2. Germline V gene sequence: CDR1 SGHTA, CDR2 FQGNSA. The CDR3 runs to 16 residues. Trimming at V came to 5 bases and at J to 2 bases, leaving 10 bases not matched to a gene. The CDR3 sequence: CASSLIAGGYAYEQYF. The CDR3 nucleotides read TGTGCCAGCAGCCTAATTGCGGGAGGGTATGCCTACGAGCAGTACTTC.

The chain combines TRBV7-6 with TRBJ1-1, with unresolved D. The CDR3 contains 12 residues. Germline V CDR1 and CDR2: SGHVS, FNYEAQ. The V end lost 4 bases, the J end lost 5 bases, and 8 bases lay between the germline ends. CDR3 coding DNA: TGTGCCAGCAGCTCCTCCTTAACTGAAGCTTTCTTT. Protein: CASSSSLTEAFF.

This chain's CDR3 is CASSVYRATGELFF. CDR3 bases: TGTGCCAGCAGCGTTTACAGGGCCACCGGGGAGCTGTTTTTT. The chain employs TRBV9 and TRBJ2-2; the D gene is possibly TRBD1 (6 bases). This CDR3 has 14 amino acids. Germline loops: CDR1 SGDLS, CDR2 YYNGEE. Trimming took off 2 bases at V and 4 bases at J, with 9 bases between the two ends.

The chain uses TRBV9 and TRBJ2-3; D gene ambiguous. Trimming shortened V by 4 bases and J by 6 bases, and 12 bases separated the two germline ends. CDR1 SGDLS and CDR2 YYNGEE come from the germline V gene. CDR3 length: 13 residues. In nucleotides, the CDR3 is TGTGCCAGCAGCCCCCCACAAAAGGATACGCAGTATTTT. Its translation is CASSPPQKDTQYF.

The V call is TRBV28, the J call TRBJ2-5; maybe TRBD2 (6 bases). Trimming pared 3 bases from V and 3 bases from J, leaving 17 bases between. The length of the CDR3 is 16 residues. The germline CDR1 and CDR2 sequences are MDHEN and SYDVKM. The CDR3 region has the DNA TGTGCCAGCAGTTTGGGGATAGCGGTGGGGGAAGAGACCCAGTACTTC. Residues: CASSLGIAVGEETQYF.

This sequence joins TRBV11-2 and TRBJ2-3; D gene uncertain. The germline gives CDR1 SGHAT, CDR2 FQNNGV. Between the trimmed V and J ends, which lost 1 base and 0 bases, there was a span of 5 bases. The CDR3 extends over 14 amino acids. CDR3 protein: CASSLVQSTDTQYF. The CDR3 region has the DNA TGTGCCAGCAGCTTAGTACAAAGCACAGATACGCAGTATTTT.

The chain recombines TRBV5-4 with TRBJ2-7; 11 bases line up with TRBD2. J was trimmed by 6 bases and V by 2 bases; bases with no gene match: 10. The CDR3 covers 16 residues. From germline, CDR1 is SGHNT and CDR2 YYREEE (reference sequence). The CDR3 here is CASSFGLAGGRGEQYF. The CDR3 DNA follows: TGTGCCAGCAGCTTCGGTCTAGCGGGGGGCCGCGGCGAGCAGTACTTC.

This chain uses TRBV30 with TRBJ2-7; TRBD2 matches at 14 bases. Trimming at V came to 3 bases and at J to 4 bases, leaving 2 bases not matched to a gene. Germline V lookup: CDR1 GTSNPN, CDR2 SVGIG (reference sequence). The CDR3 extends over 14 amino acids. CDR3 loop: CAWRWTSGGYEQYF. CDR3 coding DNA: TGTGCCTGGAGGTGGACTAGCGGGGGGTACGAGCAGTACTTC.

This chain uses TRBV5-4 with TRBJ2-5, with D maybe TRBD2 (6 bases). The J call may be faulty, since TRBJ2-7 better matches the DNA end. CDR3 size: 15 residues. Germline assignment: CDR1 SGHNT and CDR2 YYREEE (reference sequence). The DNA of the CDR3 is TGTGCCAGCAGCTTGGCGGCGGGATCATGGTTCGAGCAGTACTTC. It is translated as CASSLAAGSWFEQYF.

The chain employs TRBV25-1 and TRBJ1-5, with D perhaps TRBD1 (5 bases). With 5 bases removed from V and 5 bases from J, the gap between germline ends came to 13 bases. CDR3 size: 14 residues. CDR1 and CDR2 from the germline V gene are MGHDK and SYGVNS. The CDR3 sequence is CASSSTRGHQPQHF. In DNA, the CDR3 is TGTGCCAGCAGTAGTACGCGGGGCCATCAGCCCCAGCATTTT.

CDR3 DNA sequence: TGTGCCAGCAGGAGTTCGACAGGACCCGGATGGCTGTTTTTT. Protein sequence: CASRSSTGPGWLFF. The rearrangement links TRBV2 to TRBJ2-2; D is perhaps TRBD1 (6 bases). V was pared by 6 bases and J by 13 bases, with 21 bases between. From germline, CDR1 is SNHLY and CDR2 FYNNEI. The CDR3 sequence is 14 residues long.

The chain recombines TRBV5-1 with TRBJ2-7, with 7 bases that match TRBD2. CDR1 SGHRS and CDR2 YFSETQ come from the germline V gene. The CDR3 loop spans 15 amino acids. The J segment lost 6 bases and the V segment lost 3 bases, leaving 12 bases of the junction unmatched. This chain's CDR3 is CASSSGGGVSSEQYF. CDR3 nucleotides: TGCGCCAGCAGCTCGGGGGGAGGGGTCTCGAGCGAGCAGTACTTC.

This chain joins TRBV19 and TRBJ1-1; D is unresolved. Trimming pared 1 base from V and 1 base from J, leaving 10 bases between. The CDR3 extends over 15 amino acids. CDR1 is LNHDA and CDR2 is SQIVND in the germline V gene (reference sequence). The CDR3 bases are TGTGCCAGTAGTATAGCTCCCCCAGGGAACACTGAAGCTTTCTTT. It translates to CASSIAPPGNTEAFF. The variable domain in full, completed from reference TRBV19 and TRBJ1-1, reads DGGITQSPKYLFRKEGQNVTLSCEQNLNHDAMYWYRQDPGQGLRLIYYSQIVNDFQKGDIAEGYSVSREKKESFPLTVTSAQKNPTAFYLCASSIAPPGNTEAFFGQGTRLTVV.

The gene calls are TRBV12-5 and TRBJ1-2, with TRBD1 matching 8 bases. This CDR3 contains 14 residues. V lost 5 bases to trimming and J lost 4 bases; unmatched junction nucleotides: 6. Germline CDR1 and CDR2: LGHNT and FRNRAP. The CDR3 nucleotides read TGTGCTAGTGGTATCGGGACAGGCCCCTATGGCTACACCTTC. The encoded protein is CASGIGTGPYGYTF.

The chain links TRBV9 to TRBJ2-7; 7 nucleotides match TRBD1. The CDR3 runs to 12 residues. Germline V gene lookup returns CDR1 SGDLS and CDR2 YYNGEE. With V trimmed by 4 bases and J by 7 bases, 5 bases remained unmatched. The CDR3 reads CASSRQGPEQYF. The CDR3 DNA follows: TGTGCCAGCAGCAGACAGGGCCCAGAGCAGTACTTC.

V and J are TRBV28 and TRBJ2-1; no definite D call. The V gene's germline CDR1 is MDHEN and CDR2 SYDVKM. V lost 1 base, J lost 7 bases, and 8 bases lay in between. This CDR3 is built from 13 residues. CDR3 sequence (DNA): TGTGCCAGCAGTTTATCGCTAGTAAATGAGCAGTTCTTC. Translation gives CASSLSLVNEQFF.